This is a list of T cell receptor beta chains from one sample in a study of identical twins. MiXCR, run by TCRdb on the 5' RACE reads, gives a single entry per CDR3 protein. Here the sample spans some 330,000 distinct CDR3 sequences, approximately 8.8% being singletons. Sequencing used naive T cells sorted from blood. The receptors here all came from a woman between 45 and 60 years old in good health. Both conserved end residues are part of each CDR3. The order of the fields is V gene, clone size, CDR3 length, J gene, CDR3 protein. Size is stated for part of the rows, as once, few or many counts, or as a class when the clone is expanded.

TRBV3-1	few	16	TRBJ2-3	CASSKRTSGITDTQYF
TRBV5-1	many	14	TRBJ2-3	CASSLDRFTDTQYF
TRBV27	.	13	TRBJ2-5	CASKGGSQETQYF
TRBV5-1	many	11	TRBJ2-3	CASNLLDTQYF
TRBV5-1	.	19	TRBJ2-1	CASSSWTSGRANYMNEQFF
TRBV12-3/TRBV12-4	few	13	TRBJ2-1	CASSLLGGSEQFF
TRBV5-1	many	15	TRBJ2-7	CASSLEGGLTYEQYF
TRBV7-9	.	18	TRBJ1-5	CASSCRDRRKYSNQPQHF
TRBV11-2	.	16	TRBJ2-1	CASSWLAGGPGNEQFF
TRBV24-1	.	11	TRBJ2-1	CATSPLAEQFF
TRBV12-3/TRBV12-4	.	14	TRBJ2-2	CASSPQGWTGELFF
TRBV27	.	16	TRBJ2-5	CASTSLAGAPQETQYF
TRBV5-6	.	13	TRBJ1-2	CASSLPLGIGYTF
TRBV5-1	few	13	TRBJ2-3	CASSGSVADTQYF
TRBV9	.	16	TRBJ2-2	CASSVATGANTGELFF
TRBV5-4	.	12	TRBJ2-2	CASSFNTEELFF
TRBV11-2	few	14	TRBJ1-4	CASSVGQQNEKLFF
TRBV29-1	many	13	TRBJ2-5	CSSAGTPSQTQYF
TRBV30	.	11	TRBJ2-5	CAWSGQETQYF
TRBV4-1	many	14	TRBJ2-1	CASSQEYGINEQFF
TRBV5-5	few	16	TRBJ2-2	CASSRDGGGTTGELFF
TRBV24-1	many	16	TRBJ2-1	CATSGTHSGRDNEQFF
TRBV19	.	14	TRBJ2-3	CASTPGGLTDTQYF
TRBV5-1	.	17	TRBJ2-2	CASSLNVRGGIAGELFF
TRBV5-5	few	13	TRBJ1-1	CASSAWENTEAFF
TRBV25-1	many	14	TRBJ2-2	CASSVTGEGGELFF
TRBV29-1	few	12	TRBJ1-2	CSVEGDNYGYTF